A single sample gave rise to the 30 T cell receptor beta chains below, sequenced in a study of neurological immune-mediated disorders. TCRdb itself ran the 5' RACE reads through MiXCR, one entry per CDR3 protein. The sample comprises some 35,000 distinct CDR3 sequences, around 10% of which are singletons, and roughly 4% rests with the top ten. What was sequenced was CD4+ T cells from blood. Every receptor here comes from a woman aged 30 to 39 with HTLV-1-associated myelopathy (HAM/TSP).

This clonotype was recorded at least ten times. The J gene is TRBJ2-2, the V gene TRBV12-3 or TRBV12-4, with 8 positions matching TRBD2. J gave up 4 bases and V 2 bases, and 3 bases lay outside the gene matches. The CDR3 totals 15 residues. CDR3 loop: CASSLSGGRTGELFF. The CDR3 region has the DNA TGTGCCAGCAGTTTATCGGGGGGGCGCACCGGGGAGCTGTTTTTT.

The chain couples TRBV20-1 to TRBJ2-1; 14 bases match TRBD2. The V segment lost 6 bases and the J segment 8 bases; nucleotides outside the gene matches: 9. CDR3 length: 15 residues. Germline values: CDR1 DFQATT, CDR2 SNEGSKA (reference sequence). The CDR3 nucleotides are TGCAGTGCGCTATCCGGGACTAGCGGGGGCGATGAGCAGTTCTTC. Translation gives CSALSGTSGGDEQFF.

This clonotype was observed at least ten times. The chain combines TRBV20-1 with TRBJ2-3; maybe TRBD2 (6 bases). Trimming left V 3 bases short and J 1 base short, with 17 bases between. The CDR3 runs 16 residues. CDR1 is DFQATT and CDR2 is SNEGSKA in the germline V gene (reference sequence). DNA of the CDR3: TGCAGTGCTAGTATGAGCGGGCGTATACGCACAGATACGCAGTATTTT. It codes for CSASMSGRIRTDTQYF.

This clonotype was seen many times. V and J are TRBV7-8 and TRBJ1-6; a weak D match, TRBD1 (5 bases). V gave up 1 base and J gave up 11 bases, with 9 bases separating them. CDR3 length: 13 amino acids. CDR1 is SGHVS, CDR2 FQNEAQ, per germline. The CDR3: CASSLGGGPPLHF. In nucleotides, the CDR3 is TGTGCCAGCAGCTTAGGGGGGGGTCCACCCCTCCACTTT.

This clonotype has a count of ten or more. This chain joins TRBV5-1 and TRBJ2-5; 9 positions agree with TRBD1. This CDR3 is built from 16 residues. Germline CDR1 SGHRS, CDR2 YFSETQ. The V and J ends lost 4 bases and 4 bases, in that order; junction bases with no gene match: 11. The CDR3 spells CASSAYPGQGGETQYF. CDR3 nucleotide sequence: TGCGCCAGCAGCGCGTACCCGGGACAGGGTGGAGAGACCCAGTACTTC.

There are many counts of this clonotype. This chain uses TRBV2 with TRBJ2-3, with 8 positions matching TRBD2. This CDR3 spans 16 amino acids. The trim removed 6 bases at V and 3 bases at J, leaving 11 bases unmatched. Germline CDR1 SNHLY, CDR2 FYNNEI. The CDR3 here is CASSATGGPPTDTQYF. The CDR3 DNA sequence: TGTGCCAGCAGCGCAACGGGGGGGCCCCCAACAGATACGCAGTATTTT.

There are many counts of this clonotype. V and J are TRBV7-2 and TRBJ2-5; TRBD2 agrees at 10 bases. J lost 4 bases, V lost 5 bases, and 7 bases had no gene match. CDR1 SGHTA and CDR2 FQGNSA come from the germline V gene. This CDR3 contains 15 residues. The CDR3, as DNA: TGTGCCAGCAGCACAGCGGGGGGGCGTGCAGAGACCCAGTACTTC. Encoded protein: CASSTAGGRAETQYF.

This clonotype occurred many times. This sequence joins TRBV5-6 and TRBJ1-2; D is unclear. The CDR3 length is 13 residues. Between the trimmed V and J ends, which lost 2 bases and 8 bases, there was a span of 13 bases. CDR1 and CDR2 from the germline V gene are SGHDT and YYEEEE. CDR3 protein: CASSLTTAGGYTF. DNA of the CDR3: TGTGCCAGCAGCTTAACAACCGCGGGGGGCTACACCTTC.

This clonotype was seen at least ten times. CDR3 loop: CASSGIYNEQFF. CDR3 DNA sequence: TGTGCCAGCAGCGGAATCTACAATGAGCAGTTCTTC. The rearrangement links TRBV2 to TRBJ2-1; no clear D gene. CDR1 and CDR2 from the germline V gene are SNHLY and FYNNEI. Trimming shortened V by 6 bases and J by 3 bases, and 6 bases separated the two germline ends. This CDR3 has 12 residues.

This clonotype was seen ten or more times. The chain uses TRBV10-3 and TRBJ1-3; 9 bases are shared with TRBD1. Germline CDR1 and CDR2: ENHRY and SYGVKD. The CDR3 loop spans 15 amino acids. V lost 6 bases and J lost 0; bases outside the gene matches: 3. Written as DNA, the CDR3 is TGTGCCATCAGGGGGACAGGGCACTCTGGAAACACCATATATTTT. This sequence encodes CAIRGTGHSGNTIYF.

This clonotype was seen many times. The genes are TRBV18 and TRBJ2-3; D not resolved. Trimming stripped 1 base from V and 6 bases from J, with 8 bases between. Germline CDR1 is KGHSH and CDR2 is LQKENI. CDR3 length: 13 residues. The CDR3 DNA follows: TGTGCCAGCTCACCACTTGTAGGCGATACGCAGTATTTT. Encoded protein: CASSPLVGDTQYF.

This clonotype has ten or more counts. The V gene is TRBV5-1, the J gene TRBJ2-7, with TRBD2 matching 7 bases. V lost 6 bases and J lost 0; bases outside the gene matches: 9. The CDR3 is made up of 15 amino acids. The germline gives CDR1 SGHRS, CDR2 YFSETQ. The CDR3 loop reads CASKPGLFLSYEQYF. The CDR3 DNA reads as TGCGCCAGCAAACCGGGACTATTCCTCTCCTACGAGCAGTACTTC.

This clonotype has at least ten counts. This sequence joins TRBV5-1 and TRBJ2-3, with 13 bases fitting TRBD2. J gave up 4 bases and V 4 bases, and 6 bases lay outside the gene matches. This CDR3 is built from 16 residues. Germline lookup yields CDR1 SGHRS and CDR2 YFSETQ. CDR3 nucleotides: TGCGCCAGCAGCAAACTAGCGGGGGGGCCAGCAGATACGCAGTATTTT. Its translation is CASSKLAGGPADTQYF.

There are many counts of this clonotype. CDR3 in amino acids: CASSLSQGGNTEAFF. CDR3 bases: TGTGCCAGCAGCTTAAGTCAAGGGGGGAACACTGAAGCTTTCTTT. The rearrangement joins TRBV7-2 to TRBJ1-1; weak D call: TRBD1 (6 bases). The CDR3 covers 15 residues. CDR1 is SGHTA and CDR2 is FQGNSA in the germline V gene. V was cut by 2 bases and J by 1 base, with 11 bases left in between.

This clonotype was counted ten times or more. The V call is TRBV20-1, the J call TRBJ2-1; maybe TRBD2 (6 bases). Germline CDR1 and CDR2: DFQATT and SNEGSKA (reference sequence). The CDR3 runs 13 residues. Trimming removed 6 bases from V and 7 bases from J, with 16 bases in between. The CDR3 here is CSAPTGTSNEQFF. DNA of the CDR3: TGCAGTGCCCCTACCGGGACTTCGAATGAGCAGTTCTTC.

The sample holds many counts of this clonotype. This chain uses TRBV4-2 with TRBJ2-3; the match to TRBD2 covers 10 bases. Trimming at V came to 4 bases and at J to 4 bases, leaving 5 bases not matched to a gene. CDR3 length equals 15 residues. Germline V CDR1 and CDR2: LGHNA, YNFKEQ. CDR3 amino acids: CASSRGSGGADTQYF. CDR3 nucleotide sequence: TGTGCCAGCAGCCGGGGGAGCGGGGGGGCAGATACGCAGTATTTT.

In its sample, this clonotype was seen many times. J is TRBJ1-1 and V is TRBV20-1; D gene ambiguous. Germline V lookup: CDR1 DFQATT, CDR2 SNEGSKA (reference sequence). The CDR3 loop spans 14 amino acids. V lost 0 bases and J 1 base, leaving 9 bases between the germline ends. The CDR3 here is CSARDTSENTEAFF. CDR3 DNA: TGCAGTGCTAGAGATACTAGCGAGAACACTGAAGCTTTCTTT.

In its sample, this clonotype was seen many times. V usage is TRBV3-1 and J usage is TRBJ1-2; D is unclear. CDR1 is LGHDT, CDR2 YNNKEL, per germline (reference sequence). The length of the CDR3 is 13 residues. The V and J ends lost 3 bases and 0 bases respectively, with 5 bases between them. Here the CDR3 reads CASSQGTNYGYTF. The DNA of the CDR3 is TGTGCCAGCAGCCAGGGGACTAACTATGGCTACACCTTC.

This chain joins TRBV20-1 and TRBJ2-3; D is uncertain. Germline loops: CDR1 DFQATT, CDR2 SNEGSKA (reference sequence). The CDR3 length is 13 residues. Trimming shortened V by 6 bases and J by 3 bases, and 13 bases separated the two germline ends. The CDR3 DNA reads TGCAGTGCCCCAGCGCTGAGGACAGATACGCAGTATTTT. Translating it yields CSAPALRTDTQYF.

This clonotype was counted ten times or more. The genes are TRBV3-1 and TRBJ2-3; D tentatively reads TRBD1 or TRBD2 (5 bases each). Germline V gives CDR1 LGHDT, CDR2 YNNKEL (reference sequence). V shed 1 base and J shed 0 bases, with 8 bases lying between them. The CDR3 is made up of 15 amino acids. CDR3 in DNA: TGTGCCAGCAGCCAAGCGGGGCCTAGCACAGATACGCAGTATTTT. Translating it yields CASSQAGPSTDTQYF.

This clonotype was detected only a few times. CDR3 sequence: CASSDSGGTEQYF. CDR3 coding DNA: TGTGCCAGCAGTGACAGCGGGGGGACCGAGCAGTACTTC. The gene calls are TRBV2 and TRBJ2-7, with 9 positions matching TRBD2. V trimming: 3 bases; J trimming: 6 bases; junction bases outside the gene matches: 3. The CDR3 spans 13 residues. CDR1 and CDR2 (germline): SNHLY, FYNNEI. The whole variable domain, remainder taken from reference TRBV2 and TRBJ2-7, is EPEVTQTPSHQVTQMGQEVILRCVPISNHLYFYWYRQILGQKVEFLVSFYNNEISEKSEIFDDQFSVERPDGSNFTLKIRSTKLEDSAMYFCASSDSGGTEQYFGPGTRLTVT.

This clonotype was counted many times. The chain couples TRBV20-1 to TRBJ2-7; D possibly corresponds to TRBD1 (5 bases). The CDR3 is made up of 13 amino acids. Germline CDR1 DFQATT, CDR2 SNEGSKA (reference sequence). The germline V and J ends were trimmed by 7 bases and 0 bases, with 13 bases remaining between them. The DNA of the CDR3 is TGCAGTGTGGCGGACATCAGCTCCTACGAGCAGTACTTC. Amino acids: CSVADISSYEQYF.

In its sample, this clonotype was seen many times. The V and J genes are TRBV7-6 and TRBJ2-7; D remains unclear. The CDR3 has 14 amino acids. Germline values: CDR1 SGHVS, CDR2 FNYEAQ. Trimming left V 5 bases short and J 2 bases short, with 13 bases between. The CDR3 DNA is TGTGCCAGCAGCGGGATGTCAGGACCCTACGAGCAGTACTTC. This codes for CASSGMSGPYEQYF.

This clonotype was observed at least ten times. The chain couples TRBV4-2 to TRBJ1-1; possibly TRBD1 for D (5 bases). The CDR3 totals 13 residues. V lost 6 bases and J 5 bases, leaving 13 bases between the germline ends. Per the germline V gene, CDR1 is LGHNA and CDR2 is YNFKEQ. The CDR3 DNA follows: TGTGCCAGCAGTGAGAGGGGAAGTACTGAAGCTTTCTTT. Translation: CASSERGSTEAFF.

This clonotype was counted at least ten times. V usage is TRBV29-1 and J usage is TRBJ2-7; TRBD1 agrees at 8 bases. This CDR3 comprises 13 residues. V was clipped by 2 bases and J by 3 bases; unmatched bases: 3. The germline V gene has CDR1 SQVTM and CDR2 ANQGSEA. The CDR3 DNA is TGCAGCGTTGAACTGGGACAGGACTACGAGCAGTACTTC. Protein sequence: CSVELGQDYEQYF.

This clonotype is categorized as medium-sized. The rearrangement uses TRBV14 and TRBJ2-1; tentative D call: TRBD1 (5 bases). The CDR3 runs 12 residues. Per germline, CDR1 SGHDN and CDR2 FVKESK. The V end was cut by 1 base, the J end by 13 bases, with 11 bases between. The CDR3 bases are TGTGCCAGCAGCCAAGGGGGCCTGTTCCAGTTCTTC. Amino acids: CASSQGGLFQFF.

This clonotype was found many times. The chain is built from TRBV20-1 and TRBJ2-3; 10 bases map to TRBD2. Trimming cost V 4 bases and J 0 bases; bases outside gene matches: 7. The CDR3 spans 16 residues. CDR1 is DFQATT, CDR2 SNEGSKA, per germline (reference sequence). CDR3 protein: CSAIISGGQSTDTQYF. In nucleotides, the CDR3 is TGCAGTGCTATTATTAGCGGGGGGCAAAGCACAGATACGCAGTATTTT.

This clonotype was recorded many times. The chain employs TRBV6-4 and TRBJ2-3, with a weak D call TRBD2 (6 bases). The germline CDR1 and CDR2 sequences are MRHNA and SNTAGT. V dropped 4 bases and J dropped 1 base, with 12 bases sitting between them. CDR3 length: 15 amino acids. The CDR3 sequence is CASSVGRGRTDTQYF. The CDR3 DNA reads TGTGCCAGCAGTGTCGGGCGGGGCCGCACAGATACGCAGTATTTT.

In this sample, this clonotype turned up many times. The gene calls are TRBV6-6 and TRBJ1-4; TRBD1 is a possible D gene (6 bases). Per germline, CDR1 MNHNY and CDR2 SVGAGI (reference sequence). Between the trimmed V and J ends, which lost 0 bases and 5 bases, there was a span of 7 bases. This CDR3 has 14 residues. CDR3 loop: CASSYSGGNEKLFF. The CDR3 nucleotides read TGTGCCAGCAGTTACTCAGGGGGGAATGAAAAACTGTTTTTT.

The chain uses TRBV3-1 and TRBJ2-3; the D is unclear. Germline lookup yields CDR1 LGHDT and CDR2 YNNKEL (reference sequence). V shed 4 bases and J shed 5 bases, with 13 bases lying between them. This CDR3 region has 14 residues. The CDR3 nucleotides are TGTGCCAGCAGCCTAAGGGAAAGAGAAGATACGCAGTATTTT. Protein product: CASSLREREDTQYF.